This TCR beta chain was captured by sequencing in a study of cytomegalovirus exposure and HLA in healthy donors (dated by TCRdb to about 2017). With regard to the full study: An earlier analysis of approximately 640 of the donors reported about 290 Gb of sequence data and 117 million unique TCR beta sequences from about 179 million T cells. Roughly 300 gigabases of sequencing data and approximately 93 million unique TCR sequences were included in an early release covering roughly 600 HLA-typed donors. Of the roughly 410 genotyped donors, 80% to 90% were placed in the genetic ancestry cluster associated with self-reported Caucasian donors. The aim of the study was to test whether cataloging public T cell receptors could identify signatures of past pathogen exposure. The study profiled the T cell repertoires of under 850 subjects by immunosequencing and related them to cytomegalovirus serostatus. In addition to the first cohort of 650 to 750 subjects, a separate validation cohort of 120 different subjects was used. To predict cytomegalovirus infection status, the study combined high-throughput TCR immunosequencing, statistical association of individual TCRs with disease status, and machine learning. A later analysis re-examined previously published TCR beta repertoires from hundreds of donors and added high-resolution HLA genotyping to investigate patterns of TCR occurrence. The later analysis used no new phenotypic data to find candidate immune exposures, relying instead on TCR beta sequences and their occurrence across donors. An earlier analysis of fewer than 750 of the donors used high-throughput TCR beta sequencing to judge whether each TCR beta V gene segment behaved as functional or pseudogenic. Alongside the repertoire data, information on donor age, sex, ethnicity and CMV serostatus was compiled. In a later genetic analysis, genome-wide SNP genotypes for about 55% of the roughly 700 donors were used, and that subset was treated as a discovery cohort. All discovery cohort repertoires had been generated using a single sequencing platform. HLA typing covered class I and class II loci at four-digit resolution. Typing coverage differed by locus: A, B, C, DRB1 and DQB1 were typed in roughly 629-630 donors, DQA1 in roughly 500, DPA1 in around 600, and DPB1 in 400 to 480. Four to six DR-DQ haplotypes were handled as single units for association and clustering, since linkage in the cohort was strong. Among about 410 genotyped donors of the cohort, an average of around 250,000 unique TCR beta nucleotide sequences was sequenced per donor, of which 15% to 20% were non-productive. Summary of the overall study and its limitations: In a later analysis, most CMV-associated TCR beta chains were found to appear HLA-restricted, with HLA associations seemingly driven largely by CMV exposure. Several of the top co-occurrence clusters appeared to be linked to parvovirus B19, influenza, CMV and Epstein-Barr virus, according to a later analysis. V-gene and J-gene trimming of TCR beta chains was associated with a missense DCLRE1C variant in a later genetic analysis, and the association was replicated in an independent cohort. Cytomegalovirus status was reported to be diagnosed by the classifier with high specificity and sensitivity in both the original and validation cohorts. An earlier analysis of approximately 600 of the donors showed that most TCR beta V segments appeared in productive rearrangements either about 90% or about 30% of the time, which broadly matched IMGT annotations. A further reported finding was that TCR beta sequences accurately predicted the HLA-A and HLA-B alleles for most subjects in the first cohort. Because HLA typing was unavailable for some donors at each locus, only the typed subset was used in association tests. This cohort had only TCR beta chains sequenced, and the lack of alpha or paired-chain data limited which features could be detected. In a later analysis, TCR association rates were found to vary across HLA loci, with the most associated TCRs seen for DRB1 alleles and the fewest for HLA-C alleles. Across donors, most TCR sequences were observed very rarely, whereas some public TCRs were present in many individuals. Specific HLA alleles were associated with around 18,000 TCR beta sequences at a false discovery rate of 0.05 in a later analysis. Linkage disequilibrium might explain the correlated functional status among segregating V segments, but an unknown experimental factor could not be excluded. In a later analysis, HLA-associated TCR beta chains were found to be more clonally expanded and to have lower generation probabilities than equally common non-associated chains. The authors suggested that the approach could potentially be generalized to other disease states and immunological phenotypes. Some IMGT-functional V segments, including TRBV6-2 and TRBV6-3, could not be told apart with the 87-base-pair reads, so those segments were excluded. A cluster of highly shared sequence variants was judged likely to be a technical artifact of the sequencing pipeline. A total of about 150 TCR beta chains were listed by the study as associated with cytomegalovirus. A later genetic analysis reported fewer N-insertions in productive TCRs among donors in an Asian-associated ancestry cluster than the roughly 650-donor mean. Three of the identified cytomegalovirus-associated TCR beta chains were confirmed in vitro to be specific for cytomegalovirus antigens. Strong co-occurrence of HLA alleles, especially DR and DQ, made assigning TCR associations to individual alleles difficult. Because counts were too low, 15 to 20 rarely observed V segments, including chromosome 9 orphons, were left out of the earlier analysis of some 640 of the donors. Roughly uniform sequencing depth across donors was assumed in presence/absence analyses, although this assumption may not hold. CMV serostatus was the only immune exposure information available for the cohort.

V ends up 4 bases short and J 0 bases short, with an unmatched junction base count of 1. The CDR3, from cysteine to phenylalanine, totals 14 residues. The sequence is cut down to CDR3 DNA, 42 bases in frame from base 1. Looking up the germline V gene (reference sequence) yields CDR1 GTSNPN and CDR2 SVGIG. Details on this clone: Its antigen remains undetermined. Base-call qualities are not available, and no considerably larger clone is one nucleotide away.

Libraries were built with the immunoSEQ multiplex PCR assay. The multiplex PCR relied on a mix of 60 forward primers for TCR Vbeta segments and 13 reverse primers for TCR Jbeta segments. The CDR3 region of rearranged TCR beta genes was amplified from genomic DNA by a multiplex PCR assay. Amplified TCR beta libraries were sequenced as 87-base-pair reads on the Illumina HiSeq System. The source study handled its data this way. A later analysis tallied roughly 76 million unique TCR beta chains across the 610 or so repertoires, and approximately 12 million of those chains were shared by two or more donors. Raw reads were error-corrected and collapsed into unique sequences with a nearest-neighbor algorithm that merged closely related sequences to remove PCR and sequencing errors. To assign V, D and J gene segments, CDR3 sequences were aligned to IMGT reference sequences. For a sequence to be retained, at least a six-nucleotide match to both a V gene segment and a J gene segment was required. Rearrangements were classified as productive when the CDR3 lacked stop codons and remained in frame with V and J, and all other rearrangements were classified as non-productive. Following IMGT convention, CDR3 was defined as the stretch from the second conserved V-encoded cysteine up to the conserved J-encoded phenylalanine. The earlier analysis of approximately 500 of the donors excluded sequences that lacked an unambiguous match to a single V gene segment. In an earlier analysis of several hundred of the donors, V segments were called functional above 56.7% productive rearrangements and were called segregating when the between-donor standard deviation exceeded 5%. A statistical classification framework was developed to diagnose cytomegalovirus status using the catalog of TCR beta chain sequences. V and J gene assignment, in a later analysis, came from comparing TCR nucleotide sequences with IMGT/GENE-DB human TR gene sequences. In a later analysis, CDR3 sequences and most-parsimonious VDJ recombination scenarios were assigned using the TCRdist pipeline. In a later analysis, each TCR beta chain was defined by its CDR3 amino acid sequence together with its V-gene family, and reads without a unique V-gene family were excluded. A later analysis removed 500 to 650 highly shared, low-generation-probability nucleotide sequences to deal with suspected cross-contamination and a sequencing artifact. In a later analysis, a clonal expansion index for each public chain was calculated from normalized within-repertoire ranks of inferred template counts. Generation probabilities in a later analysis came from a VDJ recombination model fitted to out-of-frame rearrangements, and those results were checked against IGoR. In a later analysis, TCR-TCR, TCR-HLA and TCR-CMV co-occurrence was scored with hypergeometric tests, and a repertoire-size bias correction was applied to TCR pairs. A later analysis estimated false discovery rates by permuting HLA or CMV assignments 20 times. In a later analysis, co-occurring TCRs were grouped using DBSCAN, with TCRdist sequence similarity added in when clustering inside HLA-allele-positive subsets. Repertoires with fewer than 30,000 or more than 120,000 public chains were left out of co-occurrence clustering, as were five repertoires with anomalous nucleotide sharing. The table was pulled from immuneACCESS by TCRdb, which kept in-frame rearrangements only. Such tables lose some clones; where checked, under half of the loss comes from unresolved V genes, and the rest has no known cause. D and trimming come from the DNA, and the V and J calls and clone size come from that table. In this sample the table shows fewer than 180,000 clones, 50% to 75% of which occur a single time. About 7.1% of the sample belongs to the ten largest clones.

The cohort was made up of roughly 670 healthy bone marrow donors. At the time of sampling, all cohort members were nominally healthy, though unrecorded immune exposures were likely present. The donor tested CMV seropositive, placing the donor among the approximately 290 seropositive members of the cohort. A peripheral blood sample was collected from each donor, and TCR beta sequencing was performed on peripheral blood mononuclear cells. The Qiagen DNeasy Blood Extraction Kit was used to extract genomic DNA from the blood cell samples. The chain was built from TRBV30 and TRBJ2-7; 12 bases in the junction line up with TRBD2. The source of this sequence is an older woman in good health and CMV-seropositive. Material for sequencing was PBMCs. The CDR3 loop reads CAWTSGRGSYEQYF. The nucleotides are TGTGCCTGGACTAGCGGGAGGGGCTCCTACGAGCAGTACTTC.